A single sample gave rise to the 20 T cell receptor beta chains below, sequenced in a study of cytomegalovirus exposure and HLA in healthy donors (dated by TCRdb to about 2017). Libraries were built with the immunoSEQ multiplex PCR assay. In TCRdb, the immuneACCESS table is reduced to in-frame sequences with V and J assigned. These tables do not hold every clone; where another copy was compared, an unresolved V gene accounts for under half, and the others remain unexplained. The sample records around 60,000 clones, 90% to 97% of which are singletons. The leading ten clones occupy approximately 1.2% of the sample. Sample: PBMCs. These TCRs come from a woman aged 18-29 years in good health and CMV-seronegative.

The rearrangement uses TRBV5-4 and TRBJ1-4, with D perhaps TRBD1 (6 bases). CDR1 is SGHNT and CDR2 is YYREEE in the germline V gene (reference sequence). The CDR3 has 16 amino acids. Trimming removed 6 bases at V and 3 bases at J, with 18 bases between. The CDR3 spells CASTEGGGAANEKLFF. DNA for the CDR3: TGTGCCAGCACCGAGGGTGGGGGGGCCGCTAATGAAAAACTGTTTTTT.

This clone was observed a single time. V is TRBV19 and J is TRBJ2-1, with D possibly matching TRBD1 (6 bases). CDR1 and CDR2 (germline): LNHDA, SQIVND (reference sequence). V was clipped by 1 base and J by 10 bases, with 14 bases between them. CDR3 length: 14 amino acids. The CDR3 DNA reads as TGTGCCAGTAGTATAGGGGGGCCTAGCTCCGAGCAGTTCTTC. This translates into CASSIGGPSSEQFF.

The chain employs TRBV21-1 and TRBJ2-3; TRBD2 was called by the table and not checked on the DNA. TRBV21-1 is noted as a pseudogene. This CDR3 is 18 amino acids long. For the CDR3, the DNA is TGTGCCAGCAGCAAAGGGGCTGGTAGCGGGGGGAGCACAGATACGCAGTATTTT. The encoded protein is CASSKGAGSGGSTDTQYF.

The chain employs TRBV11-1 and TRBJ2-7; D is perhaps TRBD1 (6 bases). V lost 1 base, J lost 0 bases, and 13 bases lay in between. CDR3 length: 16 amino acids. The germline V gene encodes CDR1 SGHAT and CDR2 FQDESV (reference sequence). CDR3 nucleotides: TGTGCCAGCAGCTTAGGGAGGACAGCGGCCTCCTACGAGCAGTACTTC. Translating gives CASSLGRTAASYEQYF.

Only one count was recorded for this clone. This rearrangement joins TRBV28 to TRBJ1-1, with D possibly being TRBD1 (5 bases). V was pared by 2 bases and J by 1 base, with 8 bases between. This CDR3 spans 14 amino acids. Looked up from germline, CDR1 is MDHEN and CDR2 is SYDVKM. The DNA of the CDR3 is TGTGCCAGCAGTTTAGGCCAGGGGAACACTGAAGCTTTCTTT. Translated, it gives CASSLGQGNTEAFF.

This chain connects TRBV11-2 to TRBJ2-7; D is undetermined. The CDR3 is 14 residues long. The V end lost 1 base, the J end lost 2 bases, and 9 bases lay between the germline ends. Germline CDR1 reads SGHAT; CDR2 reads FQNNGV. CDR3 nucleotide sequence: TGTGCCAGCAGCTTAGGCCTGGGCCCCTACGAGCAGTACTTC. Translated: CASSLGLGPYEQYF.

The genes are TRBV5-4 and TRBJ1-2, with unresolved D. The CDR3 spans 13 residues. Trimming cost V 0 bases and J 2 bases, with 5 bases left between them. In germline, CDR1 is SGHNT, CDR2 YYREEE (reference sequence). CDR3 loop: CASSLGRNYGYTF. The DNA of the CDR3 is TGTGCCAGCAGCTTGGGGCGGAACTATGGCTACACCTTC.

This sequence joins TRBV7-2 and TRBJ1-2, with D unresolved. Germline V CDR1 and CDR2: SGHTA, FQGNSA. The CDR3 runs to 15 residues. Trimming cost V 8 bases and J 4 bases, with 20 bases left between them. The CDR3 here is CASCPGGRTSYGYTF. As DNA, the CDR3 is TGTGCCAGCTGCCCGGGTGGTCGTACTAGCTATGGCTACACCTTC.

The CDR3 bases are TGTGCCAGCAGCTTCTCGTCCGGAGATACGCAGTATTTT. Encoded protein: CASSFSSGDTQYF. The genes are TRBV11-2 and TRBJ2-3; D remains ambiguous. CDR3 length equals 13 residues. V gave up 3 bases and J gave up 5 bases, with 9 bases separating them. The germline CDR1 and CDR2 sequences are SGHAT and FQNNGV. Drawing the rest from reference TRBV11-2 and TRBJ2-3, the complete variable domain is EAGVAQSPRYKIIEKRQSVAFWCNPISGHATLYWYQQILGQGPKLLIQFQNNGVVDDSQLPKDRFSAERLKGVDSTLKIQPAKLEDSAVYLCASSFSSGDTQYFGPGTRLTVL.

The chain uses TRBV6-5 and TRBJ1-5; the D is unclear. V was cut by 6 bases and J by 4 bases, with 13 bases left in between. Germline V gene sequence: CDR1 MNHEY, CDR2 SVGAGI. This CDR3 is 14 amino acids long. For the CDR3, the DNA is TGTGCCAGCAGCCCGGGAGGCGAAAATCAGCCCCAGCATTTT. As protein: CASSPGGENQPQHF.

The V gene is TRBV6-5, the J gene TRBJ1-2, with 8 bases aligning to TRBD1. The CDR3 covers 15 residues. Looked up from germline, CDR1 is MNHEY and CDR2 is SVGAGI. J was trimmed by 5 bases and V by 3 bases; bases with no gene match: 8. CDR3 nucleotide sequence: TGTGCCAGCAGTTATGGCAGGGGGCGGTGGTATGGCTACACCTTC. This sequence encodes CASSYGRGRWYGYTF.

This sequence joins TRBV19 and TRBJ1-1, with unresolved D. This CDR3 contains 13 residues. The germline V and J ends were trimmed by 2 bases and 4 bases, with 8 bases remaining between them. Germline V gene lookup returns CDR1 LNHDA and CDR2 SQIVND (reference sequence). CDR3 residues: CASSIRVSTEAFF. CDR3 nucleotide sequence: TGTGCCAGTAGTATACGGGTGAGCACTGAAGCTTTCTTT.

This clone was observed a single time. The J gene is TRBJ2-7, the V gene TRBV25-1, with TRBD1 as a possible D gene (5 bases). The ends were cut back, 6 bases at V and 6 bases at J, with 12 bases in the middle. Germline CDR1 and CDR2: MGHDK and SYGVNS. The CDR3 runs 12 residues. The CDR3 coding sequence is TGTGCCAGCAGCCTAATTAGGGGCGAGCAGTACTTC. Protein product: CASSLIRGEQYF.

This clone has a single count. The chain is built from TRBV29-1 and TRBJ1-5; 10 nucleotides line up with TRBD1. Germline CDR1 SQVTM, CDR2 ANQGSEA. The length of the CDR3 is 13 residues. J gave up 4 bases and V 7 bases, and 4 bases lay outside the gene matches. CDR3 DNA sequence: TGCAGCGCCGGACAGGGGGGAAATCAGCCCCAGCATTTT. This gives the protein CSAGQGGNQPQHF.

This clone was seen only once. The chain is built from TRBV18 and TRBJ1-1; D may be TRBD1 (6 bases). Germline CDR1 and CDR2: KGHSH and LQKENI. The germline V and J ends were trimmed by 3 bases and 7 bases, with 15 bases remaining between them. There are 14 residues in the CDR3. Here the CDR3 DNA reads TGTGCCAGCTCACCCCAGACAGGCGGCAATGAAGCTTTCTTT. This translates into CASSPQTGGNEAFF.

The CDR3 DNA reads TGTGCCATCAGTGAGTCGGCGGACAGGGGGTGGGATTCACCCCTCCACTTT. This encodes CAISESADRGWDSPLHF. The gene calls are TRBV10-3 and TRBJ1-6; 10 bases are a match to TRBD1. From germline, CDR1 is ENHRY and CDR2 SYGVKD. The CDR3 extends over 17 amino acids. Trimming removed 0 bases from V and 8 bases from J; junction bases left unmatched: 7.

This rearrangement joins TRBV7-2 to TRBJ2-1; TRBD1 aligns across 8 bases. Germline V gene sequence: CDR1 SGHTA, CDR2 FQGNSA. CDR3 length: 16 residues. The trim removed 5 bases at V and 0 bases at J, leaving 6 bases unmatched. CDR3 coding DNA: TGTGCCAGCAGCGGGCAGACAGGGGTCTCCTACAATGAGCAGTTCTTC. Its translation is CASSGQTGVSYNEQFF.

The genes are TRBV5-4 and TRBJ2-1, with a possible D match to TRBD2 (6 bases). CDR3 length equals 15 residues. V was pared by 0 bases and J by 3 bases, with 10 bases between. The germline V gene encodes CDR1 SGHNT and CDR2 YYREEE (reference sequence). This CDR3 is CASSLAGGGYNEQFF. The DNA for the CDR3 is TGTGCCAGCAGCTTGGCCGGGGGAGGCTACAATGAGCAGTTCTTC.

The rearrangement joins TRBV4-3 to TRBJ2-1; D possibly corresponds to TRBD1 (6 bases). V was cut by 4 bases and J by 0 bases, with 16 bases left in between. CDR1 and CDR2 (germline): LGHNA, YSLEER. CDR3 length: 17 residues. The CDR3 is CASSRSGVGASYNEQFF. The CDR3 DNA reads TGCGCCAGCAGCCGATCTGGGGTGGGGGCCTCCTACAATGAGCAGTTCTTC.

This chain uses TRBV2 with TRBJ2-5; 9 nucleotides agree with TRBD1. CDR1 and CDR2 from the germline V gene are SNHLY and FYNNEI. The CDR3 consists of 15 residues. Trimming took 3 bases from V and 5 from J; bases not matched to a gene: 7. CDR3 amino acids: CASSDPDRGGETQYF. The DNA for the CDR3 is TGTGCCAGCAGTGACCCGGACAGGGGCGGGGAGACCCAGTACTTC.